A selection of T cell receptor beta chains follows, all from one sample in a study of T cell repertoires in cytomegalovirus infection. TCRdb itself ran the reads through MiXCR, one entry per CDR3 protein. The sample holds nearly 650,000 distinct CDR3 sequences, 20% to 30% seen once. Source material: CD8+ T cells from PBMCs. These receptor sequences come from a human donor in good health (CMV status not recorded). Some clones in this sample may be carry-over from other donors' samples. Each CDR3 is given without its conserved first and last residue. The order of the fields is D gene, V gene, J gene, CDR3 protein. The D gene is left open where the match is weak.

-	TRBV4-1	TRBJ2-3	ASSQVGPGALTDTQY
-	TRBV15	TRBJ2-1	ATSSQGGANNEQF
TRBD1	TRBV7-3	TRBJ1-1	ASSLTRQGRTEAF
TRBD2	TRBV6-2/TRBV6-3	TRBJ2-1	ASLPPSGVGNEQF
-	TRBV7-4	TRBJ1-2	ASRAGTTEYSMGYT
TRBD2	TRBV7-2	TRBJ2-1	ASGRAGGLNEQF
-	TRBV7-8	TRBJ2-2	ASRWGKSGELF
TRBD1	TRBV7-2	TRBJ2-5	ASSLDRGGGETQY
-	TRBV11-1	TRBJ2-3	ASSLAWQGSLAAEEDTQY
TRBD1	TRBV7-9	TRBJ2-4	ASSLKEGRGLENIQY
-	TRBV4-1	TRBJ2-1	ASSQGGDNEQF
-	TRBV12-3/TRBV12-4	TRBJ1-2	ASSLVISEGPDYGYT
TRBD1	TRBV6-5	TRBJ1-2	ASSLKTGEENYGYT
-	TRBV2	TRBJ1-5	ASNGNPRGPQH
-	TRBV7-6	TRBJ2-7	ASTPSRYSPTSSYEQY
-	TRBV27	TRBJ2-1	ASSTSPSSYNEQF
-	TRBV20-1	TRBJ1-5	SARDFTGGSQPQH
TRBD1	TRBV7-2	TRBJ2-5	ASSLGRRDSKETQY
-	TRBV7-2	TRBJ2-3	ASSLQDLGKDTQY
TRBD2	TRBV7-9	TRBJ2-1	ASRSGGENEQF
-	TRBV25-1	TRBJ1-4	ASSEQYRADEKLF
TRBD2	TRBV28	TRBJ2-1	ASNPSGGGEQF
TRBD2	TRBV27	TRBJ2-3	ASSIRLASGTDTQY
TRBD1	TRBV7-9	TRBJ1-3	ASSPQGQISGNTIY
-	TRBV14	TRBJ2-5	ASSQATVETQY
TRBD1	TRBV29-1	TRBJ1-1	SVEDLGQTSMNTEAF